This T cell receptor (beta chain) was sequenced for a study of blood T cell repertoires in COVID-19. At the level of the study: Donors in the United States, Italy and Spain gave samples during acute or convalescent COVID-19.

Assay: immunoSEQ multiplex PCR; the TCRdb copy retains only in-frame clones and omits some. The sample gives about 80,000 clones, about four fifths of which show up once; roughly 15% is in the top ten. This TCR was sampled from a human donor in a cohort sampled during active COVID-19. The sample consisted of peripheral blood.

The CDR3 loop is CASSLQWTSGGVGTDTQYF. For the CDR3, the DNA is TGTGCCAGCAGCCTCCAATGGACTAGCGGGGGGGTAGGCACAGATACGCAGTATTTT. This chain joins TRBV3-1 (or the pseudogene TRBV3-2) and TRBJ2-3; TRBD2 matches 15 bases. The CDR3 runs to 19 residues. Germline CDR1 reads LGHDT; CDR2 reads YNNKEL (reference sequence). The J segment lost 1 base and the V segment lost 4 bases, leaving 9 bases of the junction unmatched.